Shown below are 3 T cell receptor beta chains from a single sample sequenced in a study of OX40 agonist ivuxolimab in advanced cancers. The assay was immunoSEQ multiplex PCR, and TCRdb's table has in-frame clones only and misses some. The data contain 100,000 or so clones, 87% of them singletons. The material sequenced was CD4+ or CD8+ T cells sorted from blood, taken in a trial of the OX40 agonist ivuxolimab. These receptors were taken from an adult with an advanced solid tumor such as melanoma, head and neck, liver or kidney cancer.

This clone was detected only a few times. This chain connects TRBV18 to TRBJ1-1; no clear D gene. Germline assignment: CDR1 KGHSH and CDR2 LQKENI. Trimming took off 3 bases at V and 0 bases at J, with 5 bases between the two ends. The CDR3 is 13 residues long. The chain's CDR3 is CASSPGVNTEAFF. CDR3 bases: TGTGCCAGCTCACCGGGAGTGAACACTGAAGCTTTCTTT.

Here the CDR3 reads CASSPTTGMGGNEQFF. In nucleotides, the CDR3 is TGTGCCAGCAGCCCCACAACAGGGATGGGGGGCAATGAGCAGTTCTTC. The gene calls are TRBV9 and TRBJ2-1; D tentatively reads TRBD1 or TRBD2 (6 bases each). The CDR3 spans 16 residues. Per germline, CDR1 SGDLS and CDR2 YYNGEE. Trimming shortened V by 4 bases and J by 6 bases, and 20 bases separated the two germline ends.

As concerns this clone: One end of the junction varies from germline; a read error may be responsible. The chain is built from TRBV2 and TRBJ1-2; D unclear. CDR1 is SNHLY, CDR2 FYNNEI, per germline. The CDR3 is 13 amino acids. CDR3 region: CASSDGPNYGHTF. DNA of the CDR3: TGTGCCAGCAGTGATGGACCCAACTATGGCCACACCTTC.